The clone carrying this TCR beta chain was seen a few times. The antigen remains unidentified. These data come from a study of CD8 T cells in ankylosing spondylitis. Findings of the study overall: Reported data indicate significant enrichment of disease-linked clones within matched ankylosing spondylitis synovial fluid. Blood from ankylosing spondylitis patients appeared to carry a characteristic roughly eight-variant TCR beta motif. Before this, some motif variants had been reported in reactive arthritis synovial fluid and blood.

TCRdb redid the calling of the 5' RACE reads with MiXCR, one entry per CDR3 protein. The sample consists of some 140,000 distinct CDR3 sequences, roughly 8.3% of them appearing once. Germline V gives CDR1 MNHEY, CDR2 SMNVEV (reference sequence). V gave up 2 bases and J gave up 2 bases, with 9 bases separating them. CDR3 size: 14 residues. The TCR sequence derives from a male donor with ankylosing spondylitis. Sequenced sample: synovial fluid, either unsorted or a sorted T cell fraction (not recorded which). The chain joins TRBV27 to TRBJ1-2; no clear D. Here the CDR3 reads CASSLRASNYGYTF. DNA of the CDR3: TGTGCCAGCAGTTTAAGGGCAAGCAACTATGGCTACACCTTC.